The source of this TCR beta chain is a study of cytotoxic CD8 clonotypes in ibrutinib-treated CLL. The overall study: Response specimens were obtained following a median treatment duration of about twelve months, with a range of 6 to 36. Notes on the study in general: Public clonotypes (which were uncommon) either contracted or remained stable on treatment. Upon ibrutinib response clonality rose, and upon progression it fell back toward baseline.

The sequencing depth, 1 in 200,000 to 1 in 1 million T cells, was the target. Measured with immunoSEQ multiplex PCR; TCRdb has only the in-frame clones, and not every one. The table includes fewer than 400,000 clones, about 64% detected once. Concerning this clone: The antigen is undetermined.

The TCR originated in a human donor with chronic lymphocytic leukemia. The material sequenced was PBMCs, taken after 36 months of ibrutinib treatment.

CDR3 DNA: TGTGCCAGCAGCCCGTACTCCACAGGGGGCTACGAGCAGTACTTC. As protein: CASSPYSTGGYEQYF. The rearrangement links TRBV27 to TRBJ2-7, with TRBD1 matching 8 bases. Germline-derived CDR1 and CDR2 are MNHEY and SMNVEV (reference sequence). The CDR3 runs to 15 residues. After removal of 6 bases from V and 3 bases from J, the junction contained 10 bases not matched to a gene.